The rows below give T cell receptor beta chains drawn from one sample of a study of blood T cell repertoires in COVID-19. Generated by immunoSEQ multiplex PCR, the TCRdb table keeps only in-frame clones and is missing some. The sample yields approximately 100,000 clones, nearly 90% seen once. The specimen was peripheral blood. The receptors were sampled from a man aged 45-60 years in a cohort sampled during active COVID-19. Each CDR3 is given with its conserved first and last residue. D genes are given only for firm matches. The listing skips clone size in some rows; elsewhere it reads once, few, many or a size class.

J,size,V,D,CDR3,DNA
TRBJ1-1,.,TRBV6-5,.,CASRVSRGPTEAFF,TGTGCCAGCAGGGTCTCCAGGGGCCCCACTGAAGCTTTCTTT
TRBJ1-1,.,TRBV19,.,CASSISGGTGTEAFF,TGTGCCAGTAGTATCTCGGGGGGCACTGGGACTGAAGCTTTCTTT
TRBJ1-1,.,TRBV9,.,CASSVGSGRGTEAFF,TGTGCCAGCAGCGTAGGGTCAGGGCGAGGCACTGAAGCTTTCTTT
TRBJ1-1,.,TRBV19,TRBD1,CASSMGRGQGGWNTEAFF,TGTGCCAGTAGTATGGGGAGGGGACAGGGCGGTTGGAACACTGAAGCTTTCTTT
TRBJ2-3,.,TRBV5-4,TRBD2,CASSQPSGISTDTQYF,TGTGCCAGCAGCCAACCTAGCGGAATAAGCACAGATACGCAGTATTTT
TRBJ2-1,.,TRBV6-5,TRBD1,CASRVTGLNEQFF,TGTGCCAGCAGAGTGACAGGGCTGAATGAGCAGTTCTTC
TRBJ2-3,.,TRBV11-2,TRBD2,CASSFLAGARTDTQYF,TGTGCCAGCAGCTTCCTAGCGGGGGCTCGCACAGATACGCAGTATTTT
TRBJ1-1,.,TRBV5-1,.,CASSRQNMNTEAFF,TGCGCCAGCAGCCGACAGAACATGAACACTGAAGCTTTCTTT
TRBJ1-1,.,TRBV5-1,.,CASSFGGSGNTEAFF,TGCGCCAGCAGCTTCGGGGGGTCTGGGAACACTGAAGCTTTCTTT
TRBJ1-4,.,TRBV9,.,CASSVRGAGEKLFF,TGTGCCAGCAGCGTACGGGGTGCGGGTGAAAAACTGTTTTTT
TRBJ1-6,.,TRBV7-9,.,CASSLNRASNSPLHF,TGTGCCAGCAGCCTCAACAGGGCATCGAATTCACCCCTCCACTTT
TRBJ2-1,.,TRBV3-1/TRBV3-2,TRBD2,CASSQDFQRGGNEQFF,TGTGCCAGCAGCCAAGATTTCCAGCGGGGGGGCAATGAGCAGTTCTTC
TRBJ2-5,once,TRBV13,.,CASSSDTQETQYF,TGTGCCAGCAGCTCGGACACCCAAGAGACCCAGTACTTC
TRBJ2-3,.,TRBV19,TRBD1,CASSIQGQGAADTQYF,TGTGCCAGTAGTATTCAGGGACAGGGGGCGGCAGATACGCAGTATTTT
TRBJ2-3,.,TRBV7-8,TRBD2,CASSLLLAGGNTDTQYF,TGTGCCAGCAGCTTACTTCTGGCGGGGGGGAACACAGATACGCAGTATTTT
TRBJ1-1,.,TRBV6-5,.,CASRLSTGITEAFF,TGTGCCAGCCGGCTTAGCACAGGGATCACTGAAGCTTTCTTT
TRBJ2-4,.,TRBV28,TRBD1,CASSYTGGANIQYF,TGTGCCAGCAGCTATACAGGGGGAGCGAACATTCAGTACTTC
TRBJ2-2,.,TRBV6-5,TRBD1,CASRTGQGNTGELFF,TGTGCCAGCAGGACCGGACAGGGGAACACCGGGGAGCTGTTTTTT
TRBJ2-6,.,TRBV27,TRBD2,CASSSKWTSGGTGANVLTF,TGTGCCAGCAGTTCGAAATGGACTAGCGGGGGGACTGGGGCCAACGTCCTGACTTTC
TRBJ2-2,.,TRBV11-2,.,CASSQKLSGVNTGELFF,TGTGCCAGCAGCCAAAAGTTGTCCGGGGTAAACACCGGGGAGCTGTTTTTT
TRBJ2-2,once,TRBV19,.,CASSVGQPNTGELFF,TGTGCCAGTAGCGTCGGACAACCAAACACCGGGGAGCTGTTTTTT
TRBJ1-3,.,TRBV24-1,TRBD1,CATSDLDRGEGNTIYF,TGTGCCACCAGTGACCTCGACAGGGGAGAGGGAAACACCATATATTTT
TRBJ2-2,.,TRBV2,TRBD2,CATQRTSGGTGELFF,TGTGCCACCCAAAGGACTAGCGGGGGAACCGGGGAGCTGTTTTTT
TRBJ2-1,.,TRBV11-3,.,CASSLSPGESSYNEQFF,TGTGCCAGCAGCTTAAGCCCGGGGGAAAGCTCCTACAATGAGCAGTTCTTC
TRBJ2-5,.,TRBV11-3,TRBD2,CASSLLAGGQETQYF,TGTGCCAGCAGCCTCCTAGCGGGGGGCCAAGAGACCCAGTACTTC
TRBJ2-7,.,TRBV6-5,.,CASRRPRGYEQYF,TGTGCCAGCAGGCGACCTAGGGGCTACGAGCAGTACTTC
TRBJ1-3,.,TRBV12-3/TRBV12-4,.,CASRLNGNTIYF,TGTGCCAGCAGACTTAATGGAAACACCATATATTTT
TRBJ2-1,.,TRBV7-2,.,CASSFGRGSYEQFF,TGTGCCAGCAGCTTTGGTCGGGGGTCGTATGAGCAGTTCTTC
TRBJ2-2,.,TRBV11-2,.,CASSLGHRDPGELFF,TGTGCCAGCAGCTTAGGCCACAGGGATCCCGGGGAGCTGTTTTTT
TRBJ1-5,.,TRBV10-3,TRBD1,CAISESAGGGNQPQHF,TGTGCCATCAGTGAGTCGGCAGGGGGAGGCAATCAGCCCCAGCATTTT
TRBJ1-6,.,TRBV18,TRBD1,CASSSRQGANSPLHF,TGTGCCAGCTCAAGCCGACAGGGGGCTAATTCACCCCTCCACTTT
TRBJ2-2,.,TRBV7-6,TRBD2,CASSPWAGANTGELFF,TGTGCCAGCAGCCCTTGGGCGGGGGCGAACACCGGGGAGCTGTTTTTT
TRBJ2-2,.,TRBV7-2,TRBD1,CASSLKVAGGGELFF,TGTGCCAGCAGCTTAAAGGTTGCAGGGGGCGGGGAGCTGTTTTTT
TRBJ2-3,once,TRBV5-1,.,CASSLVGVVADTQYF,TGCGCCAGCAGCTTGGTAGGGGTCGTGGCGGATACGCAGTATTTT
TRBJ2-5,few,TRBV6-1,.,CASSEGLEETQYF,TGTGCCAGCAGTGAAGGGTTAGAAGAGACCCAGTACTTC
TRBJ1-3,.,TRBV10-3,.,CAISFRGSEDTIYF,TGTGCCATCAGCTTCCGGGGGTCTGAGGACACCATATATTTT
TRBJ1-1,.,TRBV5-4,.,CASSQSRNTEAFF,TGTGCCAGCAGCCAATCCAGGAACACTGAAGCTTTCTTT
TRBJ2-3,.,TRBV6-5,TRBD1,CASSSTGMSTDTQYF,TGTGCCAGCAGTTCGACAGGGATGAGCACAGATACGCAGTATTTT
TRBJ1-6,.,TRBV16,.,CASSQSRGGSYNSPLHF,TGTGCCAGCAGCCAATCGAGAGGGGGCTCCTATAATTCACCCCTCCACTTT
TRBJ1-6,.,TRBV6-2/TRBV6-3,.,CASSYSYRENSPLHF,TGTGCCAGCAGTTACTCGTACAGGGAAAATTCACCCCTCCACTTT
TRBJ1-1,.,TRBV18,.,CASSPQKFSGTEAFF,TGTGCCAGCTCACCTCAAAAGTTCAGCGGCACTGAAGCTTTCTTT
TRBJ2-3,.,TRBV5-8,TRBD1,CASSPPGQGPDTQYF,TGTGCCAGCAGCCCACCGGGACAGGGGCCAGATACGCAGTATTTT
TRBJ2-5,few,TRBV3-1/TRBV3-2,TRBD2,CASSQDLAGQETQYF,TGTGCCAGCAGCCAAGATTTAGCGGGGCAAGAGACCCAGTACTTC
TRBJ2-2,.,TRBV7-2,TRBD1,CASSRDRGAGELFF,TGTGCCAGCAGCCGGGACAGGGGGGCCGGGGAGCTGTTTTTT
TRBJ1-4,.,TRBV20-1,TRBD1,CSASLNRGGEKLFF,TGCAGTGCTAGTCTTAACAGGGGAGGAGAAAAACTGTTTTTT
TRBJ2-2,.,TRBV4-2,.,CASSHPGDYTGELFF,TGTGCCAGCAGCCATCCGGGGGACTACACCGGGGAGCTGTTTTTT
TRBJ1-4,once,TRBV13,TRBD1,CASSPGQGEKLFF,TGTGCCAGCAGTCCGGGACAGGGCGAAAAACTGTTTTTT
TRBJ2-1,.,TRBV7-3,TRBD2,CASSRGLAPYNEQFF,TGTGCCAGCAGCCGAGGACTAGCTCCTTACAATGAGCAGTTCTTC
TRBJ2-2,.,TRBV12-3/TRBV12-4,TRBD1,CASNRGTGELFF,TGTGCCAGCAACAGGGGAACCGGGGAGCTGTTTTTT
TRBJ2-4,once,TRBV30,.,CAWMLRIAKNIQYF,TGTGCCTGGATGCTCAGAATAGCCAAAAACATTCAGTACTTC
TRBJ1-6,.,TRBV4-2,.,CASSQVGGRPDNSPLHF,TGTGCCAGCAGCCAAGTCGGGGGGCGCCCTGATAATTCGCCCCTCCACTTT
TRBJ2-5,.,TRBV10-3,.,CAISEGQGFGETQYF,TGTGCCATCAGTGAAGGGCAGGGGTTCGGAGAGACCCAGTACTTC
TRBJ2-1,.,TRBV7-2,.,CASSLAGRTNNEQFF,TGTGCCAGCAGCTTGGCCGGTCGGACTAACAATGAGCAGTTCTTC